Each of the 25 T cell receptor beta chains below was sequenced from the same sample in a study of T cell changes during pregnancy in multiple sclerosis. Some clones are missing from TCRdb's copy, which holds only in-frame ones; the method was immunoSEQ multiplex PCR. Of about 77,000 clones listed, around 89% are singletons. Sequencing used peripheral blood, obtained before pregnancy. Source of these receptors: a female donor with multiple sclerosis, enrolled in a pregnancy study.

The rearrangement joins TRBV27 to TRBJ2-2; 8 nucleotides match TRBD1. V trimming: 6 bases; J trimming: 6 bases; junction bases outside the gene matches: 0. This CDR3 spans 12 amino acids. Germline V gene lookup returns CDR1 MNHEY and CDR2 SMNVEV (reference sequence). CDR3: CASRTGAGELFF. The DNA for the CDR3 is TGTGCCAGCAGGACAGGGGCCGGGGAGCTGTTTTTT.

The chain recombines TRBV30 with TRBJ1-3; D not resolved. This CDR3 has 12 residues. Trimming took 5 bases from V and 1 from J, leaving 6 bases between them. In germline, CDR1 is GTSNPN, CDR2 SVGIG (reference sequence). The CDR3 nucleotides are TGTGCCTGGGGGCCATCTGGAAACACCATATATTTT. Protein sequence: CAWGPSGNTIYF.

The genes are TRBV6-5 and TRBJ1-2; a possible D gene is TRBD1 (6 bases). This CDR3 is built from 14 residues. The V end was cut by 4 bases, the J end by 5 bases, with 14 bases between. Germline assignment: CDR1 MNHEY and CDR2 SVGAGI. DNA for the CDR3: TGTGCCAGCAGTTTACACAGGGCAGGTTATGGCTACACCTTC. It encodes CASSLHRAGYGYTF.

In this sample, this clone turned up once. The chain employs TRBV2 and TRBJ1-2; 7 bases align to TRBD1. V trimming: 4 bases; J trimming: 4 bases; junction bases outside the gene matches: 12. The CDR3 covers 16 residues. Per germline, CDR1 SNHLY and CDR2 FYNNEI. CDR3 sequence: CASSVMNRGGGYGYTF. CDR3 coding DNA: TGTGCCAGCAGTGTCATGAACAGGGGAGGAGGCTATGGCTACACCTTC. Together with reference TRBV2 and TRBJ1-2, the CDR3 gives the full variable domain: EPEVTQTPSHQVTQMGQEVILRCVPISNHLYFYWYRQILGQKVEFLVSFYNNEISEKSEIFDDQFSVERPDGSNFTLKIRSTKLEDSAMYFCASSVMNRGGGYGYTFGSGTRLTVV.

The V gene is TRBV18, the J gene TRBJ2-5, with a weak D call TRBD1 (6 bases). V shed 4 bases and J shed 1 base, with 10 bases lying between them. This CDR3 contains 14 residues. CDR1 is KGHSH, CDR2 LQKENI, per germline. The CDR3 sequence is CASSLDRIQETQYF. CDR3 sequence (DNA): TGTGCCAGCTCACTGGACAGAATCCAAGAGACCCAGTACTTC.

The genes are TRBV5-6 and TRBJ1-5; no clear D. Trimming pared 0 bases from V and 5 bases from J, leaving 9 bases between. The V gene's germline CDR1 is SGHDT and CDR2 YYEEEE. The CDR3 runs to 14 residues. The CDR3 nucleotides are TGTGCCAGCAGCTTGGCCGTCACTCATCAGCCCCAGCATTTT. Translated: CASSLAVTHQPQHF.

This clone has only one observation. The chain is built from TRBV5-6 and TRBJ2-7; possible D gene TRBD2, 5 bases. Germline V gives CDR1 SGHDT, CDR2 YYEEEE. Deletions cut 1 base from V and 2 bases from J, with 7 bases between. The CDR3 spans 13 residues. DNA of the CDR3: TGTGCCAGCAGCTTGTACGGGACCTACGAGCAGTACTTC. Translating it yields CASSLYGTYEQYF. Full variable domain (missing parts from reference TRBV5-6 and TRBJ2-7): DAGVTQSPTHLIKTRGQQVTLRCSPKSGHDTVSWYQQALGQGPQFIFQYYEEEERQRGNFPDRFSGHQFPNYSSELNVNALLLGDSALYLCASSLYGTYEQYFGPGTRLTVT.

The V call is TRBV7-2, the J call TRBJ2-2; 10 bases fit TRBD2. After removal of 2 bases from V and 6 bases from J, the junction contained 12 bases not matched to a gene. The CDR3 is made up of 18 amino acids. Looked up from germline, CDR1 is SGHTA and CDR2 is FQGNSA. CDR3 region: CASSLSLAGGLRPGELFF. The CDR3 region has the DNA TGTGCCAGCAGCTTAAGTTTAGCGGGGGGTTTACGGCCCGGGGAGCTGTTTTTT. Filled out from reference TRBV7-2 and TRBJ2-2, the complete variable domain reads GAGVSQSPSNKVTEKGKDVELRCDPISGHTALYWYRQSLGQGLEFLIYFQGNSAPDKSGLPSDRFSAERTGGSVSTLTIQRTQQEDSAVYLCASSLSLAGGLRPGELFFGEGSRLTVL.

J is TRBJ2-7 and V is TRBV7-2, with 9 bases that match TRBD2. Germline loops: CDR1 SGHTA, CDR2 FQGNSA. The CDR3 is 14 amino acids. J was trimmed by 6 bases and V by 1 base; bases with no gene match: 4. This CDR3 reads CASSLGGTSSEQYF. The CDR3 nucleotides read TGTGCCAGCAGCTTAGGGGGGACTAGCTCCGAGCAGTACTTC.

V is TRBV6-5 and J is TRBJ2-7; 8 nucleotides line up with TRBD1. The CDR3 sequence is 14 residues long. The J segment lost 2 bases and the V segment lost 2 bases, leaving 2 bases of the junction unmatched. Germline V CDR1 and CDR2: MNHEY, SVGAGI. The CDR3 protein is CASSYEDRAYEQYF. Here the CDR3 DNA reads TGTGCCAGCAGTTACGAGGACAGGGCCTACGAGCAGTACTTC.

The chain joins TRBV29-1 to TRBJ2-7, with TRBD2 as a possible D gene (6 bases). Germline V lookup: CDR1 SQVTM, CDR2 ANQGSEA. The length of the CDR3 is 11 residues. V shed 4 bases and J shed 3 bases, with 7 bases lying between them. CDR3 loop: CSVGDFYEQYF. CDR3 bases: TGCAGCGTTGGGGACTTCTACGAGCAGTACTTC.

The chain uses TRBV7-2 and TRBJ1-2; D uncertain. The CDR3 extends over 14 amino acids. Between the trimmed V and J ends, which lost 6 bases and 0 bases, there was a span of 11 bases. CDR1 is SGHTA, CDR2 FQGNSA, per germline. The CDR3 spells CASSSRLSNYGYTF. The CDR3 nucleotides read TGTGCCAGCAGTTCAAGACTTTCTAACTATGGCTACACCTTC.

This chain's CDR3 is CASSLQGYNEQFF. The DNA for the CDR3 is TGTGCCAGTTCTTTACAGGGGTACAATGAGCAGTTCTTC. This rearrangement joins TRBV28 to TRBJ2-1; 7 bases align to TRBD1. This CDR3 contains 13 residues. V dropped 9 bases and J dropped 4; count of bases not matched to a gene: 6. Germline V gene data show CDR1 as MDHEN and CDR2 as SYDVKM.

The chain carries TRBV23-1 and TRBJ2-7; 12 positions agree with TRBD1. TRBV23-1 is treated as an ORF (open reading frame) with a function not yet certain. With V trimmed by 6 bases and J by 6 bases, 6 bases remained unmatched. The CDR3 covers 14 residues. Here the CDR3 DNA reads TGCGCCAGCAGAGCCGGGACAGGGGGCGGCGAGCAGTACTTC. This codes for CASRAGTGGGEQYF.

The chain combines TRBV7-9 with TRBJ2-7; 7 nucleotides agree with TRBD1. This CDR3 is 13 amino acids long. Germline V gene sequence: CDR1 SEHNR, CDR2 FQNEAQ (reference sequence). V shed 5 bases and J 5 bases; nucleotides not matched to a gene: 6. The CDR3: CASSGTVFDEQYF. CDR3 sequence (DNA): TGTGCCAGCAGCGGGACAGTTTTCGACGAGCAGTACTTC.

The chain employs TRBV5-4 and TRBJ2-5; TRBD1 matches at 8 bases. The CDR3 spans 14 residues. Looked up from germline, CDR1 is SGHNT and CDR2 is YYREEE (reference sequence). Trimming at V came to 2 bases and at J to 5 bases, leaving 5 bases not matched to a gene. CDR3 DNA: TGTGCCAGCAGCTTCCCCTGGGACAGGGAGACCCAGTACTTC. Translated: CASSFPWDRETQYF.

CDR3 sequence: CASSSGVAGNTIYF. DNA for the CDR3: TGCGCCAGCAGCTCAGGGGTAGCCGGAAACACCATATATTTT. The genes are TRBV5-1 and TRBJ1-3; D may be TRBD1 (6 bases). Trimming removed 3 bases from V and 4 bases from J, with 11 bases in between. This CDR3 spans 14 amino acids. CDR1 and CDR2 (germline): SGHRS, YFSETQ.

The chain links TRBV19 to TRBJ1-1; 7 bases are a match to TRBD1. With V trimmed by 7 bases and J by 0 bases, 17 bases remained unmatched. This CDR3 has 18 residues. Germline V gives CDR1 LNHDA, CDR2 SQIVND (reference sequence). CDR3 sequence reads: CASKSWWGTGDMNTEAFF. CDR3 DNA: TGTGCCAGTAAGAGCTGGTGGGGAACAGGGGACATGAACACTGAAGCTTTCTTT.

CDR3 in amino acids: CAIRGGQGRSGTDTQYF. CDR3 bases: TGTGCCATCCGTGGGGGACAGGGGCGCTCAGGGACAGATACGCAGTATTTT. The chain carries TRBV2 and TRBJ2-3; 10 bases are a match to TRBD1. The V gene's germline CDR1 is SNHLY and CDR2 FYNNEI. The CDR3 runs 17 residues. The ends lost 10 bases at V and 3 bases at J; junction bases unmatched: 16.

The chain is built from TRBV10-3 and TRBJ2-7, with D perhaps matching TRBD1 (6 bases). This CDR3 has 12 amino acids. CDR1 and CDR2 (germline): ENHRY, SYGVKD. V lost 8 bases to trimming and J lost 3 bases, with 11 bases between them. CDR3 residues: CAISTGDYEQYF. The CDR3 coding sequence is TGTGCCATCTCGACAGGAGACTACGAGCAGTACTTC.

The rearrangement joins TRBV9 to TRBJ2-4; the D gene is possibly TRBD1 (7 bases). V lost 0 bases to trimming and J lost 6 bases, with 13 bases between them. Germline V gene sequence: CDR1 SGDLS, CDR2 YYNGEE. This CDR3 contains 15 residues. In nucleotides, the CDR3 is TGTGCCAGCAGCGTAGAGGGGGCCGGGAGAAACATTCAGTACTTC. Its translation is CASSVEGAGRNIQYF.

This clone has just a few counts. This chain uses TRBV25-1 with TRBJ2-2; 9 nucleotides match TRBD2. Germline CDR1 and CDR2: MGHDK and SYGVNS. CDR3 length equals 14 residues. V dropped 4 bases and J dropped 3; count of bases not matched to a gene: 0. CDR3 DNA: TGTGCCAGCAGTGCTAGCGGGGACACCGGGGAGCTGTTTTTT. As protein: CASSASGDTGELFF.

With regard to this clone: Additional DNA sequences in this sample encode the identical CDR3. V usage is TRBV9 and J usage is TRBJ2-7; D is undetermined. Deletions cut 0 bases from V and 0 bases from J, with 7 bases between. Germline-derived CDR1 and CDR2 are SGDLS and YYNGEE. The CDR3 spans 14 residues. The CDR3 bases are TGTGCCAGCAGCGTAGGAGGCAGCTCCTACGAGCAGTACTTC. Its translation: CASSVGGSSYEQYF.

This chain connects TRBV21-1 to TRBJ2-7; TRBD1, the table's D call, lacks a check against the DNA. TRBV21-1 is a listed pseudogene. The length of the CDR3 is 16 residues. CDR3 nucleotide sequence: TGTGCCAGCACCCACAGAGAGACAGGGCGCTCCTACGAGCAGTACTTC. Its translation is CASTHRETGRSYEQYF.

The chain couples TRBV2 to TRBJ1-4; the match to TRBD1 covers 8 bases. V shed 5 bases, J shed 10 bases, and the junction held 15 bases outside the gene matches. The V gene's germline CDR1 is SNHLY and CDR2 FYNNEI. This CDR3 is 16 amino acids long. The chain's CDR3 is CASSSTGGVSVGKLFF. DNA for the CDR3: TGTGCCAGCAGTAGTACAGGGGGGGTGAGCGTCGGAAAACTGTTTTTT.